A single sample is the source of the 22 T cell receptor beta chains below, sequenced in a study of blood T cell repertoires in COVID-19. This table comes from immunoSEQ multiplex PCR, and its TCRdb copy is limited to in-frame clones, with some not included. The sample holds 250,000 to 300,000 clones; around three quarters are singletons and the top ten take 3.3%. Sequencing was done on a sample of peripheral blood. The origin of the receptors is an elderly woman with acute or convalescent COVID-19.

This clone was observed once. This rearrangement joins TRBV5-1 to TRBJ2-7; TRBD1 matches at 8 bases. In germline, CDR1 is SGHRS, CDR2 YFSETQ. Trimming at V came to 3 bases and at J to 5 bases, leaving 4 bases not matched to a gene. The CDR3 is 13 residues long. The chain's CDR3 is CASSSDRVHEQYF. DNA for the CDR3: TGCGCCAGCAGCTCGGACAGGGTCCACGAGCAGTACTTC. Drawing the rest from reference TRBV5-1 and TRBJ2-7, the complete variable domain is KAGVTQTPRYLIKTRGQQVTLSCSPISGHRSVSWYQQTPGQGLQFLFEYFSETQRNKGNFPGRFSGRQFSNSRSEMNVSTLELGDSALYLCASSSDRVHEQYFGPGTRLTVT.

This rearrangement joins TRBV12-5 to TRBJ2-7; 15 bases are a match to TRBD2. The CDR3 runs to 16 residues. Trimming took 6 bases from V and 6 from J; bases not matched to a gene: 9. Germline-derived CDR1 and CDR2 are LGHNT and FRNRAP. The CDR3 sequence is CASGPGTSGRITEQYF. The CDR3, as DNA: TGTGCTAGTGGCCCGGGGACTAGCGGGAGGATAACCGAGCAGTACTTC.

V and J are TRBV24-1 and TRBJ2-1; no definite D call. This CDR3 has 11 amino acids. Trimming cost V 6 bases and J 9 bases, with 8 bases left between them. The germline V gene has CDR1 KGHDR and CDR2 SFDVKD. The CDR3, as DNA: TGTGCCACCAGTCGGGTTTGTGAGCAGTTCTTC. The encoded protein is CATSRVCEQFF.

In nucleotides, the CDR3 is TGTGCCATCAGGGGAGGGGGGTCGACCGGGGAGCTGTTTTTT. Translation gives CAIRGGGSTGELFF. The chain uses TRBV10-3 and TRBJ2-2; D is possibly TRBD2 (7 bases). V was shortened by 6 bases and J by 5 bases, with 13 bases between the two germline ends. The length of the CDR3 is 14 residues. Germline values: CDR1 ENHRY, CDR2 SYGVKD.

The chain couples TRBV4-1 to TRBJ2-6; TRBD1 agrees at 12 bases. The J segment lost 2 bases and the V segment lost 3 bases, leaving 11 bases of the junction unmatched. The CDR3 runs 20 residues. Germline V CDR1 and CDR2: MGHRA, YSYEKL. CDR3 in amino acids: CASSHISRGQGAPGANVLTF. CDR3 sequence (DNA): TGCGCCAGCAGCCACATCTCACGGGGACAGGGGGCCCCTGGGGCCAACGTCCTGACTTTC.

The table lists this clone with a count of one. This rearrangement joins TRBV10-3 to TRBJ2-7; tentatively, D is TRBD1 (6 bases). Trimming pared 0 bases from V and 7 bases from J, leaving 13 bases between. This CDR3 is built from 14 residues. The germline V gene has CDR1 ENHRY and CDR2 SYGVKD. Here the CDR3 DNA reads TGTGCCATCAGTGAGTCTACTGGACAGCCTGAGCAGTACTTC. Translating it yields CAISESTGQPEQYF.

The gene calls are TRBV11-2 and TRBJ1-2; the D gene is possibly TRBD1 (5 bases). Germline CDR1 SGHAT, CDR2 FQNNGV. V dropped 5 bases and J dropped 7 bases, with 11 bases sitting between them. The CDR3 is made up of 12 amino acids. The DNA for the CDR3 is TGTGCCAGCAGCCGCGCAGGGTTTGGCTACACCTTC. Encoded protein: CASSRAGFGYTF.

As concerns this clone: The junction departs from the called germline gene at one end, perhaps through a read error. The chain's CDR3 is CASSTIGATNEKLFF. Here the CDR3 DNA reads TGCGCCAGCAGCACCATTGGGGCAACCAATGAAAAACTGTTTTTT. V and J are TRBV5-1 and TRBJ1-4; possibly TRBD1 for D (5 bases). The V gene's germline CDR1 is SGHRS and CDR2 YFSETQ. The CDR3 has 15 amino acids.

Details on this clone: Additional DNA sequences in this sample encode the identical CDR3. The chain is built from TRBV6-5 and TRBJ2-3; D perhaps matches TRBD1 (6 bases). The CDR3 sequence is 14 residues long. Trimming took 5 bases from V and 0 from J, leaving 9 bases between them. CDR1 is MNHEY, CDR2 SVGAGI, per germline. The CDR3 DNA reads TGTGCCAGCAGTCTCAGGGGTAGCACAGATACGCAGTATTTT. Its translation: CASSLRGSTDTQYF.

The genes are TRBV5-4 and TRBJ1-6; tentative D call: TRBD1 (5 bases). The CDR3 is made up of 16 amino acids. Germline-derived CDR1 and CDR2 are SGHNT and YYREEE (reference sequence). The V and J ends lost 0 bases and 4 bases respectively, with 11 bases between them. CDR3 sequence (DNA): TGTGCCAGCAGCTTGGCCGGGGGGTTATATAATTCACCCCTCCACTTT. The encoded protein is CASSLAGGLYNSPLHF.

This rearrangement joins TRBV3-1 (or the pseudogene TRBV3-2) to TRBJ1-5; D unresolved. CDR3 length equals 14 residues. Germline CDR1 reads LGHDT; CDR2 reads YNNKEL (reference sequence). Trimming left V 1 base short and J 1 base short, with 5 bases between. In nucleotides, the CDR3 is TGTGCCAGCAGCCAAGGCGAGAGCAATCAGCCCCAGCATTTT. This codes for CASSQGESNQPQHF.

This clone was counted only a few times. The chain joins TRBV7-9 to TRBJ2-1; TRBD1 aligns across 9 bases. The CDR3 covers 17 residues. V shed 5 bases and J 2 bases; nucleotides not matched to a gene: 10. Per the germline V gene, CDR1 is SEHNR and CDR2 is FQNEAQ (reference sequence). DNA for the CDR3: TGTGCCAGCAGCCCTCCCCCGAGGGACAGGGCCTACAATGAGCAGTTCTTC. Translation gives CASSPPPRDRAYNEQFF. The complete variable domain, with remaining parts taken from reference TRBV7-9 and TRBJ2-1, reads DTGVSQNPRHKITKRGQNVTFRCDPISEHNRLYWYRQTLGQGPEFLTYFQNEAQLEKSRLLSDRFSAERPKGSFSTLEIQRTEQGDSAMYLCASSPPPRDRAYNEQFFGPGTRLTVL.

The V gene is TRBV5-5, the J gene TRBJ2-7, with 8 bases matching TRBD1. The germline gives CDR1 SGHKS, CDR2 YYEKEE (reference sequence). CDR3 length: 15 amino acids. Losses at the gene ends were 4 bases for V and 6 bases for J; bases not matched to a gene: 12. The CDR3 sequence is CASSRGQGQVSEQYF. In DNA, the CDR3 is TGTGCCAGCAGCCGTGGACAGGGACAGGTCTCCGAGCAGTACTTC.

The V gene is TRBV3-1 (or the pseudogene TRBV3-2), the J gene TRBJ1-3; no firm D call. V lost 8 bases, J lost 0 bases, and 14 bases lay in between. Germline V gene sequence: CDR1 LGHDT, CDR2 YNNKEL (reference sequence). The CDR3 spans 15 residues. CDR3 loop: CASSMPGISGNTIYF. The CDR3 DNA reads TGTGCCAGCTCCATGCCCGGGATCTCTGGAAACACCATATATTTT.

CDR3 sequence: CASGTGGNGELFF. CDR3 coding DNA: TGTGCCAGTGGAACAGGGGGCAACGGGGAGCTGTTTTTT. The chain links TRBV19 to TRBJ2-2; 9 nucleotides align to TRBD1. This CDR3 is built from 13 residues. Germline CDR1 is LNHDA and CDR2 is SQIVND (reference sequence). Losses at the gene ends were 8 bases for V and 7 bases for J; bases not matched to a gene: 5.

This clone was found many times. This chain uses TRBV19 with TRBJ1-2; D might be TRBD1 (5 bases). CDR3 length: 15 residues. The germline CDR1 and CDR2 sequences are LNHDA and SQIVND (reference sequence). V lost 4 bases to trimming and J lost 4 bases, with 16 bases between them. In DNA form, the CDR3 reads TGTGCCAGTAGTAACCCCTCGACAGCTCGCTATGGCTACACCTTC. Amino acid sequence: CASSNPSTARYGYTF.

A word on this clone: Other DNA sequences in the same sample also yield this CDR3. The chain's CDR3 is CASSLSSGGSYNEQFF. The CDR3 DNA follows: TGTGCCAGCAGCTTATCCAGCGGGGGGTCCTACAATGAGCAGTTCTTC. The rearrangement joins TRBV7-3 to TRBJ2-1; 9 nucleotides line up with TRBD2. Germline loops: CDR1 SGHTA, CDR2 FQGTGA. The V and J ends lost 2 bases and 1 base, in that order; junction bases with no gene match: 3. The CDR3 length is 16 residues.

The rearrangement uses TRBV18 and TRBJ1-2, with D possibly TRBD1 on 6 matching bases. The V gene lost 6 bases and the J gene lost 5 bases, with 16 bases spanning the gap. This CDR3 has 14 amino acids. Germline V gene data show CDR1 as KGHSH and CDR2 as LQKENI. DNA of the CDR3: TGTGCCAGCTCCCAAAAGGGGGTTGGGTATGGCTACACCTTC. This encodes CASSQKGVGYGYTF.

The chain recombines TRBV24-1 with TRBJ2-2; the match to TRBD2 covers 10 bases. The length of the CDR3 is 17 residues. Per the germline V gene, CDR1 is KGHDR and CDR2 is SFDVKD. The ends lost 7 bases at V and 5 bases at J; junction bases unmatched: 12. CDR3 amino acids: CATRENLSGRRTGELFF. The CDR3 coding sequence is TGTGCCACCAGGGAAAACCTTAGCGGGAGGCGAACCGGGGAGCTGTTTTTT.

This clone occurred a few times. The chain couples TRBV9 to TRBJ2-1, with 9 bases that match TRBD2. After removal of 3 bases from V and 10 bases from J, the junction contained 11 bases not matched to a gene. Germline-derived CDR1 and CDR2 are SGDLS and YYNGEE. The CDR3 runs 15 residues. Here the CDR3 DNA reads TGTGCCAGCAGCGCGCTAGCGGGGCCCCTGGGAGAGCAGTTCTTC. Amino acid sequence: CASSALAGPLGEQFF.

This clone was detected once. The chain joins TRBV6-5 to TRBJ2-1; no definite D call. CDR3 length: 12 residues. In germline, CDR1 is MNHEY, CDR2 SVGAGI. Trimming took off 7 bases at V and 7 bases at J, with 11 bases between the two ends. This CDR3 is CASITVGNEQFF. Here the CDR3 DNA reads TGTGCCAGCATCACTGTCGGGAATGAGCAGTTCTTC.

The chain links TRBV6-6 to TRBJ2-7; TRBD1 agrees at 10 bases. The CDR3 has 16 residues. Unmatched junction bases numbered 9, after V lost 4 bases and J lost 3 bases. Germline V gene data show CDR1 as MNHNY and CDR2 as SVGAGI (reference sequence). The CDR3 loop reads CASSSRQGAIVYEQYF. CDR3 coding DNA: TGTGCCAGCAGTTCCCGACAGGGGGCGATTGTCTACGAGCAGTACTTC.